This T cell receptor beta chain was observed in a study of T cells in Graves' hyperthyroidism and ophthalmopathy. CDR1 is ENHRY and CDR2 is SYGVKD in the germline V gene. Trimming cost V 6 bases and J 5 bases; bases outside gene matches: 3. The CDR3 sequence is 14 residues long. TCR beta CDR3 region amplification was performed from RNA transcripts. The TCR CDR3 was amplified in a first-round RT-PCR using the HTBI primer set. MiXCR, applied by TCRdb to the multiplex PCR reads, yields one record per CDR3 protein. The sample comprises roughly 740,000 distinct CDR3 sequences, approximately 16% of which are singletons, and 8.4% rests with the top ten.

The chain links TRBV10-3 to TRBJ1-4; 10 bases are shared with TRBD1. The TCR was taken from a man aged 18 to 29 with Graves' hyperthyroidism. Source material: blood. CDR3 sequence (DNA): TGTGCCATCAGCCCGGGACAGGGGAATGAAAAACTGTTTTTT. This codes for CAISPGQGNEKLFF.